Listed below are T cell receptor beta chains from one sample, sequenced in a study of control samples from healthy donors and cancer patients. Clones were read by immunoSEQ multiplex PCR, and TCRdb kept only the in-frame ones, dropping some. Among roughly 100,000 clones listed, 92% were seen once. The sequencing input was blood. The receptors derive from a woman in her late teens or twenties in good health. The CDR3 runs from the conserved cysteine through the conserved F or W. The size entry is marked missing in some rows and otherwise reads once, few, many or a size class.

j_gene: TRBJ2-7
abundance: NA
v_gene: TRBV7-7
CDR3aa: CASSLGKGGNYEQYF

j_gene: TRBJ1-3
abundance: NA
v_gene: TRBV19
CDR3aa: CASSRGPGNTIYF

j_gene: TRBJ1-5
abundance: NA
v_gene: TRBV10-3
CDR3aa: CAISAGGLLRYQPQHF

j_gene: TRBJ1-5
abundance: NA
v_gene: TRBV28
CDR3aa: CASSFFDRFNQPQHF

j_gene: TRBJ2-2
abundance: NA
v_gene: TRBV27
CDR3aa: CASSLEGRELFF

j_gene: TRBJ2-7
abundance: NA
v_gene: TRBV15
CDR3aa: CATSKVGTSYEQYF

j_gene: TRBJ1-2
abundance: NA
v_gene: TRBV18
CDR3aa: CASSPTGSYGYTF

j_gene: TRBJ1-1
abundance: NA
v_gene: TRBV7-8
CDR3aa: CASSQAAGVPGTEAFF

j_gene: TRBJ1-5
abundance: NA
v_gene: TRBV27
CDR3aa: CASSSWDREGQPQHF

j_gene: TRBJ1-1
abundance: once
v_gene: TRBV24-1
CDR3aa: CATSDGGLAGNTEAFF

j_gene: TRBJ1-5
abundance: NA
v_gene: TRBV24-1
CDR3aa: CATSDLDSNQPQHF

j_gene: TRBJ2-2
abundance: NA
v_gene: TRBV3-1/TRBV3-2
CDR3aa: CASSQVRPWERGTNTGELFF

j_gene: TRBJ1-1
abundance: once
v_gene: TRBV5-1
CDR3aa: CASRRITPVGEAFF

j_gene: TRBJ2-2
abundance: NA
v_gene: TRBV27
CDR3aa: CASRWGRRTGELFF

j_gene: TRBJ1-1
abundance: NA
v_gene: TRBV2
CDR3aa: CASSEGGGSRKAFF

j_gene: TRBJ1-3
abundance: once
v_gene: TRBV16
CDR3aa: CASSQSSSGNTIYF

j_gene: TRBJ1-2
abundance: NA
v_gene: TRBV7-9
CDR3aa: CASSLGDRVDGYTF

j_gene: TRBJ1-5
abundance: NA
v_gene: TRBV7-2
CDR3aa: CASSLESAPQHF

j_gene: TRBJ2-5
abundance: once
v_gene: TRBV6-5
CDR3aa: CASSATSGRGETQYF

j_gene: TRBJ1-1
abundance: NA
v_gene: TRBV5-4
CDR3aa: CASRFQGSTEAFF

j_gene: TRBJ2-7
abundance: NA
v_gene: TRBV10-2
CDR3aa: CASSFPFANTYEQYF

j_gene: TRBJ2-4
abundance: NA
v_gene: TRBV12-3/TRBV12-4
CDR3aa: CASGTGTLQYF

j_gene: TRBJ1-5
abundance: NA
v_gene: TRBV28
CDR3aa: CASSTLDREFQPQHF

j_gene: TRBJ2-7
abundance: few
v_gene: TRBV7-9
CDR3aa: CASTLGKRKETYEQYF

j_gene: TRBJ2-4
abundance: NA
v_gene: TRBV10-2
CDR3aa: CASRDLDLAKNIQYF

j_gene: TRBJ1-5
abundance: NA
v_gene: TRBV27
CDR3aa: CASSFVGNQPQHF

j_gene: TRBJ1-4
abundance: NA
v_gene: TRBV6-6
CDR3aa: CASSRTGIEGEKLFF

j_gene: TRBJ1-5
abundance: NA
v_gene: TRBV28
CDR3aa: CASSFVRPTFGGGQPQHF